This T cell receptor (beta chain) is drawn from a study of T-cell memory formation after mild COVID-19. Study summary: Across donors, TCR clusters were largely donor specific.

This clonotype was seen a few times. What it recognizes is unknown. Study-wide points: Pre-infection memory held some responding clones, suggesting pre-existing cross-reactive T cells responded.

MiXCR was run by TCRdb on the 5' RACE reads, yielding one entry per CDR3 protein. Among more than 150,000 distinct CDR3 sequences listed, 11% were seen once. The TCR sequence derives from a man younger than 35 who had mild COVID-19 (a few samples of this study predate the infection). Cell type and time point are not known. The source material was PBMCs or a T cell subset sorted from them (not recorded which).

The CDR3 coding sequence is TGCGCCAGCAGCCAAGAGACGGCCCCTAACACAGATACGCAGTATTTT. Translating it yields CASSQETAPNTDTQYF. The chain recombines TRBV4-1 with TRBJ2-3; D is uncertain. Per the germline V gene, CDR1 is MGHRA and CDR2 is YSYEKL. The length of the CDR3 is 16 residues. The V and J ends lost 0 bases and 2 bases respectively, with 12 bases between them.